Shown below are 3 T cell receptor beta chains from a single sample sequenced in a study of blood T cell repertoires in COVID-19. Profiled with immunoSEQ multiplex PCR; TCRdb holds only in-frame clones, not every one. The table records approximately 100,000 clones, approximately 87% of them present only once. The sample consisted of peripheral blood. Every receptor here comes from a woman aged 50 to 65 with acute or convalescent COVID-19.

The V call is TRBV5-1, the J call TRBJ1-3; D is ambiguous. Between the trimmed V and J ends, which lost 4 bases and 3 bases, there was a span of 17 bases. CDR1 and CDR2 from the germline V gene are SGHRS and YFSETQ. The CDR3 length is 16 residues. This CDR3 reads CASSPNAGSGGNTIYF. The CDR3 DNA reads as TGCGCCAGCAGCCCCAACGCGGGGTCGGGTGGAAACACCATATATTTT.

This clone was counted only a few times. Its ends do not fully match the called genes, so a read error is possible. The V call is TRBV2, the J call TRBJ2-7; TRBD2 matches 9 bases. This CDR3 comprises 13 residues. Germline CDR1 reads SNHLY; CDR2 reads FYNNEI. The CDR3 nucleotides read TGTGCCAGCAGTGAATCGGGGGTTCTAGCGGGGTTTTTC. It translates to CASSESGVLAGFF.

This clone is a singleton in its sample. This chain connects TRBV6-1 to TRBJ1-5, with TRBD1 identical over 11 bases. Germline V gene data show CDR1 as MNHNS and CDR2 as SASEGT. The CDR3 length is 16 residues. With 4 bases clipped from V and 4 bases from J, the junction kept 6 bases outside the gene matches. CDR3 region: CASSARGTGGNQPQHF. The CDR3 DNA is TGTGCCAGCAGTGCCCGTGGGACAGGGGGGAATCAGCCCCAGCATTTT.